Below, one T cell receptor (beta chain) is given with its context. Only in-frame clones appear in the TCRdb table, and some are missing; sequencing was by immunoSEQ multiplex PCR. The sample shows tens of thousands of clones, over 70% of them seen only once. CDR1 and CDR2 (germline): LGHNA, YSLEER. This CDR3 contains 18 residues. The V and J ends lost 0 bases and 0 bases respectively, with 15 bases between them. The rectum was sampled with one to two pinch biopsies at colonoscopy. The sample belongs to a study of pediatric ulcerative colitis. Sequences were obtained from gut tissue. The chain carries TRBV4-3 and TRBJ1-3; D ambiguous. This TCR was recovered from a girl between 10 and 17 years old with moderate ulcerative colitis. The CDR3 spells CASSQEWVQPSSGNTIYF. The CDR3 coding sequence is TGCGCCAGCAGCCAAGAGTGGGTACAGCCGTCCTCTGGAAACACCATATATTTT.